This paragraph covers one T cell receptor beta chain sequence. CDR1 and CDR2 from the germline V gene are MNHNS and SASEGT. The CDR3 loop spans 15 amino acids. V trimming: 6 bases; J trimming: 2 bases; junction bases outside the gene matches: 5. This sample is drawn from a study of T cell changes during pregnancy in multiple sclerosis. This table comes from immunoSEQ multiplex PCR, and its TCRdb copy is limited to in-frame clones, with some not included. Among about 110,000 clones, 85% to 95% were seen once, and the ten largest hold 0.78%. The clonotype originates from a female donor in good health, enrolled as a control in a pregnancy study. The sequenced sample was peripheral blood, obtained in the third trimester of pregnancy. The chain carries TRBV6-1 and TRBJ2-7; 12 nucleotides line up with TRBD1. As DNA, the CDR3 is TGTGCCAGCAGCGATGGGACAGGGGGCACCTACGAGCAGTACTTC. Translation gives CASSDGTGGTYEQYF.